This entry concerns a single TCR beta chain. Its antigen is still unknown. This specimen belongs to a study of blood T cells in healthy people across ages. Next came a second PCR, run for roughly 6 to 11 cycles, which used a sample-barcoded 5' primer along with a J-beta primer mix. MiXCR was run by TCRdb on the 5' RACE reads, yielding one entry per CDR3 protein. Among 700,000 or so distinct CDR3 sequences listed, approximately 40% were seen once. General study findings and limits: TCR beta diversity, measured per million T cells, fell in a roughly linear way with age.

Material: blood. The TCR comes from an older man in good health.

As DNA, the CDR3 is TGTGCCAGCAGCTTAGTGATGTTTTCAGATACGCAGTATTTT. Its protein is CASSLVMFSDTQYF. V gene TRBV7-2 combines with J gene TRBJ2-3, with D unresolved. The V and J ends lost 1 base and 4 bases respectively, with 9 bases between them. Germline V gene data show CDR1 as SGHTA and CDR2 as FQGNSA. The CDR3 runs to 14 residues.